One sample yielded the 9 T cell receptor beta chains listed below, sequenced in a study of blood T cells in healthy people across ages. The second PCR ran about 6 to 12 cycles with a sample-barcoded 5' primer and J-beta primers. TCRdb reanalysed the 5' RACE reads using MiXCR and keeps one entry per CDR3 protein. The sample records under 800,000 distinct CDR3 sequences, around 46% being singletons. Material: blood. These receptors all stem from a woman between 55 and 75 years old in good health.

This clonotype was found many times. This chain connects TRBV7-2 to TRBJ1-2, with a tentative D call TRBD1 (5 bases). The germline V gene encodes CDR1 SGHTA and CDR2 FQGNSA. The CDR3 is made up of 12 amino acids. The V and J ends lost 8 bases and 8 bases respectively, with 15 bases between them. In DNA, the CDR3 is TGTGCCAGCCGGAAGGGGCCTGAAGGCTACACCTTC. This gives the protein CASRKGPEGYTF.

This clonotype showed up many times. The rearrangement joins TRBV20-1 to TRBJ1-2, with D tentatively TRBD1 (5 bases). The CDR3 is 14 residues long. CDR1 is DFQATT and CDR2 is SNEGSKA in the germline V gene (reference sequence). CDR3 nucleotide sequence: TGCAGCTGTTCGGGGCGCAAGGGTCACTATGGCTACACCTTC. Translation: CSCSGRKGHYGYTF.

The gene calls are TRBV7-6 and TRBJ2-3, with D hard to call. CDR3 length: 15 amino acids. Deletions cut 5 bases from V and 1 base from J, with 13 bases between. Germline-derived CDR1 and CDR2 are SGHVS and FNYEAQ. The CDR3 coding sequence is TGTGCCAGCAGCACCCGGTCCCCTGGCACAGATACGCAGTATTTT. It yields the protein CASSTRSPGTDTQYF.

This clonotype has a single count. This chain connects TRBV20-1 to TRBJ2-3; 7 bases align to TRBD2. The CDR3 consists of 14 residues. CDR1 and CDR2 (germline): DFQATT, SNEGSKA (reference sequence). Germline trimming cut 6 bases from V and 0 bases from J; bases unmatched to any gene: 6. The CDR3 here is CSAAASGSTDTQYF. The CDR3 nucleotides read TGCAGTGCGGCGGCTAGCGGCAGCACAGATACGCAGTATTTT.

This clonotype was seen a few times. The chain recombines TRBV5-1 with TRBJ1-6; 8 bases align to TRBD1. Germline lookup yields CDR1 SGHRS and CDR2 YFSETQ. This CDR3 region has 15 residues. The J segment lost 12 bases and the V segment lost 0 bases, leaving 8 bases of the junction unmatched. The DNA of the CDR3 is TGCGCCAGCAGCTTGGTATCAGGGGGCGGTTTACCCCTCCACTTT. As protein: CASSLVSGGGLPLHF.

This clonotype was seen ten or more times. The CDR3 bases are TGTGCCAGCAGTTACCCGGGATCTGGAGAGAATGAGCAGTTCTTC. It codes for CASSYPGSGENEQFF. The rearrangement uses TRBV6-5 and TRBJ2-1, with D perhaps TRBD2 (5 bases). CDR1 and CDR2 (germline): MNHEY, SVGAGI. V lost 2 bases and J lost 7, with 15 bases in between. The CDR3 is 15 residues long.

This clonotype was counted many times. The V and J genes are TRBV15 and TRBJ2-7; D might be TRBD1 (5 bases). The CDR3 is made up of 14 amino acids. Trimming pared 0 bases from V and 5 bases from J, leaving 11 bases between. Germline-derived CDR1 and CDR2 are LNHNV and YYDKDF (reference sequence). The CDR3 sequence is CATSRDPGRHEQYF. CDR3 DNA: TGTGCCACCAGCAGAGATCCAGGGCGACACGAGCAGTACTTC.

This clonotype was seen only a few times. An end of the junction differs from the germline gene, which may be a read error. The chain is built from TRBV7-7 and TRBJ2-5; no clear D gene. In germline, CDR1 is SSHAT, CDR2 FNYEAQ (reference sequence). The CDR3 runs to 13 residues. The CDR3 DNA sequence: TGTGCTAGCAGCCTGGACGTCTACAATGAGCAGTACTTC. Protein product: CASSLDVYNEQYF.

To note about this clonotype: Given a much more abundant clone one base away, this may be a read error. The J gene is TRBJ2-7, the V gene TRBV7-2; 9 nucleotides match TRBD1. The CDR3 length is 15 residues. V gave up 4 bases and J gave up 5 bases; unmatched junction bases: 9. Germline CDR1 reads SGHTA; CDR2 reads FQGNSA. The CDR3 sequence is CASSYEGQGYDEQYF. Written as DNA, the CDR3 is TGTGCCAGCAGCTATGAAGGACAGGGGTATGACGAGCAGTACTTC.